This T cell receptor beta chain was profiled in a study of T cell responses to AZD1222 COVID-19 vaccine. Regarding the study as a whole: Spike-specific TCR depth and breadth grew after two AZD1222 doses. Per reports, nearly half of all spike-specific TCRs target regions that are unmutated in variants. Repertoire sampling occurred only after the peak T cell response.

With 0 bases removed from V and 4 bases from J, the gap between germline ends came to 12 bases. Germline V gene sequence: CDR1 SGHRS, CDR2 YFSETQ. The CDR3 runs 15 residues. As concerns this clone: Its antigen is unidentified.

Profiled with immunoSEQ multiplex PCR; TCRdb holds only in-frame clones, not every one. Of 75,000 to 95,000 clones in the sample, approximately 90% were seen once. The sample here was peripheral blood, taken on day 0 of AZD1222 vaccination. This chain uses TRBV5-1 with TRBJ2-3; D is undetermined. This TCR derives from an adult in good health. CDR3 sequence (DNA): TGCGCCAGCAGCTTGGAGGACCCTAGGGCAGATACGCAGTATTTT. Translation gives CASSLEDPRADTQYF.